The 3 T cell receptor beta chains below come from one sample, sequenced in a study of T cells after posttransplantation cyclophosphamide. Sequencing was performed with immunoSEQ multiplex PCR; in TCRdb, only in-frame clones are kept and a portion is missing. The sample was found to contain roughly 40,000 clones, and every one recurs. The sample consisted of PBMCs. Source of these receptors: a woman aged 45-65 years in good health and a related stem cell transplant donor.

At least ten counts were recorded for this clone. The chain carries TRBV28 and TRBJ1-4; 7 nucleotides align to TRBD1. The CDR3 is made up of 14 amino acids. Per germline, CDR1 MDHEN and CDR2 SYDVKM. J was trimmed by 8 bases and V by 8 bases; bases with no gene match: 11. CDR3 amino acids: CASCRRQGQEKLFF. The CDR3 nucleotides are TGTGCCAGCTGCCGCCGACAGGGACAGGAAAAACTGTTTTTT.

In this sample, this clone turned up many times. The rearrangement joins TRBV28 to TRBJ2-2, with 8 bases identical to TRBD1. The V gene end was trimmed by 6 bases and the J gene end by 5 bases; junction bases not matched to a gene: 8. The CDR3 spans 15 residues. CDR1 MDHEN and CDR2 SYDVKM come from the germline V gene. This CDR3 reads CASRPQGARTGELFF. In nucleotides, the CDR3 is TGTGCCAGCAGGCCGCAGGGGGCAAGGACCGGGGAGCTGTTTTTT. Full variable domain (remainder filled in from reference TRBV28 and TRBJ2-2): DVKVTQSSRYLVKRTGEKVFLECVQDMDHENMFWYRQDPGLGLRLIYFSYDVKMKEKGDIPEGYSVSREKKERFSLILESASTNQTSMYLCASRPQGARTGELFFGEGSRLTVL.

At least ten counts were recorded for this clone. The CDR3 nucleotides read TGTGCCAGCAGCCGGACTAGCACAGATACGCAGTATTTT. This translates into CASSRTSTDTQYF. The chain joins TRBV4-2 to TRBJ2-3; TRBD2 is a possible D gene (5 bases). Trimming cost V 4 bases and J 0 bases, with 5 bases left between them. This CDR3 spans 13 amino acids. Per germline, CDR1 LGHNA and CDR2 YNFKEQ.